This T cell receptor (beta chain) comes out of a study of early T cells in non-severe SARS-CoV-2 infection. Study overall: It was bulk RNA from unsorted whole blood that was sequenced, and the chains were unpaired. Study outcomes and limitations: Matches to VDJdb favored anti-spike CD8 responses and missed private and CD4 specificities.

Note on this clonotype: Its antigen is as yet unknown.

The library protocol tagged individual cDNA molecules with unique molecular identifiers. A single record per CDR3 protein comes from TCRdb applying MiXCR to the 5' RACE reads. Among some 59,000 distinct CDR3 sequences, approximately 10% were seen once, and the ten largest hold less than 25%. The sample taken for sequencing was whole blood. The receptor was derived from an adult who was a healthcare worker with PCR-confirmed SARS-CoV-2 infection or an uninfected control (not recorded which).

CDR3 in amino acids: CASSYRDRSYEQYF. CDR3 bases: TGTGCCAGCAGTTATCGGGACCGTTCCTACGAGCAGTACTTC. The V gene is TRBV27, the J gene TRBJ2-7; D may match TRBD1 or TRBD2 (5 bases each). The germline V gene has CDR1 MNHEY and CDR2 SMNVEV (reference sequence). The CDR3 covers 14 residues. Trimming took 4 bases from V and 1 from J, leaving 11 bases between them.